The next 5 T cell receptor beta chains were all read from a single sample in a study of cytomegalovirus exposure and HLA in healthy donors. The PCR used 60 Vbeta and 13 Jbeta primers. TCRdb's table, derived via immunoSEQ multiplex PCR, lists solely in-frame clones and lacks some. The sample yields 120,000 or so clones, around 78% seen once. The sample comprised PBMCs. These receptors were taken from a woman aged 40 to 50 in good health and CMV-seronegative.

The rearrangement links TRBV10-1 to TRBJ2-1, with 10 bases lining up with TRBD2. Germline V CDR1 and CDR2: WNHNN, SYGVQD (reference sequence). Unmatched junction bases numbered 11, after V lost 4 bases and J lost 8 bases. There are 16 residues in the CDR3. The CDR3 loop is CASSGGLAGATHEQFF. The CDR3 bases are TGCGCCAGCAGTGGGGGCCTAGCGGGAGCAACGCATGAGCAGTTCTTC.

V gene TRBV28 combines with J gene TRBJ1-3; 10 bases agree with TRBD1. The CDR3 runs to 20 residues. CDR1 MDHEN and CDR2 SYDVKM come from the germline V gene. V lost 5 bases and J lost 0; bases outside the gene matches: 16. The CDR3 here is CASSPHFNRRDRGSGNTIYF. CDR3 bases: TGTGCCAGCAGTCCACACTTCAACCGCCGGGACAGGGGCTCTGGAAACACCATATATTTT.

The chain combines TRBV28 with TRBJ1-2, with TRBD1 matching over 9 bases. CDR1 is MDHEN and CDR2 is SYDVKM in the germline V gene. The CDR3 contains 15 residues. V was clipped by 4 bases and J by 4 bases; unmatched bases: 7. The chain's CDR3 is CASSSWDREGYGYTF. The CDR3 DNA reads TGTGCCAGCAGTTCGTGGGACAGGGAGGGCTATGGCTACACCTTC.

This chain connects TRBV11-2 to TRBJ2-1, with 8 nucleotides matching TRBD2. CDR1 is SGHAT and CDR2 is FQNNGV in the germline V gene. J lost 5 bases, V lost 3 bases, and 6 bases had no gene match. The CDR3 runs to 15 residues. CDR3 DNA: TGTGCCAGCAGCTTGTTAGCGGGGTTGGACAATGAGCAGTTCTTC. Translating it yields CASSLLAGLDNEQFF.

The chain combines TRBV7-2 with TRBJ2-7; a possible D gene is TRBD2 (6 bases). This CDR3 is 14 amino acids long. V was cut by 5 bases and J by 3 bases, with 14 bases left in between. Germline V gene data show CDR1 as SGHTA and CDR2 as FQGNSA. The CDR3 DNA follows: TGTGCCAGCAGCACCGGCGGGATGGGCTACGAGCAGTACTTC. It specifies CASSTGGMGYEQYF.